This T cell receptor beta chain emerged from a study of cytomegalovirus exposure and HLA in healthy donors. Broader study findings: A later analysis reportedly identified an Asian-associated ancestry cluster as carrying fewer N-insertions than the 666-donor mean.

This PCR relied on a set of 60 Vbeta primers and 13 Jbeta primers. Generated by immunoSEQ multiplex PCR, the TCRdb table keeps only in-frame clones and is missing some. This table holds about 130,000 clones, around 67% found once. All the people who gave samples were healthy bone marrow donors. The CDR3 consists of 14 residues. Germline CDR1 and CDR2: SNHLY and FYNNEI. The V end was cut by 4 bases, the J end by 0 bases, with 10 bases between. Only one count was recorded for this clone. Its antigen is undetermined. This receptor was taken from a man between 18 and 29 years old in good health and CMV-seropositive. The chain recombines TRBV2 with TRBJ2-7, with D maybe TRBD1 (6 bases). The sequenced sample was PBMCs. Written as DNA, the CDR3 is TGTGCCAGCAGTGCCGACAGGAACTCCTACGAGCAGTACTTC. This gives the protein CASSADRNSYEQYF.